The rows below give T cell receptor beta chains drawn from one sample of a study of cytomegalovirus exposure and HLA in healthy donors. Repertoires were generated with immunoSEQ multiplex PCR, while TCRdb's copy carries only in-frame clones and drops some. The data show approximately 150,000 clones, around 76% seen once. The material sequenced was PBMCs. These receptors originate from a man aged 60-69 years in good health and CMV-seronegative. The CDR3 runs from the conserved cysteine through the conserved F or W. A D gene is named only where the DNA matches it firmly. Rows may omit the clone size; those that give it use once, few, many or a size class.

d_gene	j_gene	abundance	v_gene	CDR3aa	CDR3nt
TRBD2	TRBJ2-2	.	TRBV30	CACHWAGRAAGELFF	TGTGCCTGTCACTGGGCCGGGAGGGCGGCCGGGGAGCTGTTTTTT
.	TRBJ1-1	once	TRBV27	CASSFRRNTEAFF	TGTGCCAGCAGTTTTCGGAGGAACACTGAAGCTTTCTTT
.	TRBJ1-4	.	TRBV7-8	CASSLQENNEKLFF	TGTGCCAGCAGCTTGCAGGAAAATAATGAAAAACTGTTTTTT
.	TRBJ1-1	few	TRBV7-9	CASSSDTNTEAFF	TGTGCCAGCAGCTCGGACACGAACACTGAAGCTTTCTTT
.	TRBJ1-2	.	TRBV7-2	CASSSVLVSGYTF	TGTGCCAGCAGCTCGGTGTTAGTTTCGGGCTACACCTTC
TRBD1	TRBJ1-5	.	TRBV9	CASSAGQGNQPQHF	TGTGCCAGCAGCGCCGGACAGGGCAATCAGCCCCAGCATTTT
TRBD2	TRBJ2-1	few	TRBV7-2	CASSLVAGGHYNEQFF	TGTGCCAGCAGCTTAGTAGCGGGGGGCCACTACAATGAGCAGTTCTTC
.	TRBJ1-5	few	TRBV16	CASSQSRDQPQHF	TGTGCCAGCAGCCAATCGAGGGATCAGCCCCAGCATTTT
TRBD2	TRBJ2-1	.	TRBV2	CASSPLAGGNNEQFF	TGTGCCAGCAGTCCACTAGCGGGGGGGAACAATGAGCAGTTCTTC
TRBD1	TRBJ1-2	.	TRBV7-2	CASSRGTGGDYGYTF	TGTGCCAGCAGCAGAGGGACAGGGGGCGACTATGGCTACACCTTC
TRBD2	TRBJ2-7	.	TRBV6-1	CASSEAGGGENEQYF	TGTGCCAGCAGTGAAGCGGGGGGAGGGGAGAACGAGCAGTACTTC
TRBD1	TRBJ2-5	few	TRBV7-9	CSSSFGGGQTETQYF	TGTTCCAGCAGCTTTGGTGGGGGACAGACAGAGACCCAGTACTTC
TRBD2	TRBJ2-7	few	TRBV7-2	CASSLQREASEQYF	TGTGCCAGCAGCTTACAGCGGGAGGCCTCCGAGCAGTACTTC
TRBD2	TRBJ2-5	.	TRBV9	CASSVAPLAGQETQYF	TGTGCCAGCAGCGTAGCCCCATTAGCGGGGCAAGAGACCCAGTACTTC
.	TRBJ1-1	once	TRBV30	CAWSVRVGSAFF	TGTGCCTGGAGTGTACGGGTGGGGAGTGCTTTCTTT
TRBD2	TRBJ2-5	.	TRBV7-2	CASKVGSGGAMETQYF	TGTGCCAGCAAGGTCGGAAGCGGGGGGGCGATGGAGACCCAGTACTTC
TRBD1	TRBJ1-5	.	TRBV9	CASSARGQGGQPQHF	TGTGCCAGCAGCGCCCGAGGACAGGGGGGACAGCCCCAGCATTTT
.	TRBJ1-3	few	TRBV5-1	CASSPFQSAGNTIYF	TGCGCCAGCAGCCCGTTTCAGTCTGCTGGAAACACCATATATTTT